What follows are 15 T cell receptor beta chains derived from one specimen sequenced in a study of shared clonotypes between healthy human individuals. The repertoire was sequenced with immunoSEQ multiplex PCR; TCRdb's copy has only in-frame clones and lacks some. This sample carries more than 900,000 clones, 70% to 80% of them seen once, and the ten largest clones take 0.6% to 0.7%. The material sequenced was memory CD4+ T cells from PBMCs. This sample's subset: CD45RA-negative fraction. The receptors here all came from a man younger than 35 in good health. Some clones in this sample may be carry-over from other donors' samples.

This clone was found many times. The chain couples TRBV4-2 to TRBJ2-7, with 8 bases fitting TRBD2. This CDR3 comprises 16 residues. Germline CDR1 reads LGHNA; CDR2 reads YNFKEQ. After removal of 0 bases from V and 4 bases from J, the junction contained 8 bases not matched to a gene. The CDR3 loop is CASSQDRSGSRYEQYF. CDR3 DNA sequence: TGTGCCAGCAGCCAAGATCGAAGCGGGAGTAGGTACGAGCAGTACTTC.

The chain combines TRBV4-1 with TRBJ1-1; D is unclear. CDR1 is MGHRA, CDR2 YSYEKL, per germline. Trimming removed 0 bases at V and 3 bases at J, with 5 bases between. The CDR3 consists of 13 residues. The CDR3 nucleotides read TGCGCCAGCAGCCAAGAGGCGGACACTGAAGCTTTCTTT. This translates into CASSQEADTEAFF.

Points on this clone: In the same sample, other DNA sequences code for this CDR3. V usage is TRBV27 and J usage is TRBJ2-7; 7 positions agree with TRBD2. J gave up 1 base and V 5 bases, and 8 bases lay outside the gene matches. The CDR3 is 15 residues long. Germline loops: CDR1 MNHEY, CDR2 SMNVEV (reference sequence). The CDR3 spells CASSLASGRSYEQYF. Written as DNA, the CDR3 is TGTGCCAGCAGTCTCGCTAGCGGACGTTCCTACGAGCAGTACTTC.

The gene calls are TRBV7-9 and TRBJ1-3; 7 bases map to TRBD1. Looked up from germline, CDR1 is SEHNR and CDR2 is FQNEAQ (reference sequence). The CDR3 covers 15 residues. The V and J ends lost 5 bases and 2 bases, in that order; junction bases with no gene match: 6. The CDR3 loop reads CASSPGTAPGNTIYF. For the CDR3, the DNA is TGTGCCAGCAGCCCAGGGACAGCCCCTGGAAACACCATATATTTT.

The chain uses TRBV10-3 and TRBJ2-5; D is possibly TRBD1 (5 bases). Germline V gives CDR1 ENHRY, CDR2 SYGVKD. There are 15 residues in the CDR3. With 0 bases removed from V and 5 bases from J, the gap between germline ends came to 13 bases. The CDR3 DNA reads TGTGCCATCAGTGAGTCGAATCAGGGAAGGGAGACCCAGTACTTC. This encodes CAISESNQGRETQYF.

The genes are TRBV2 and TRBJ2-7, with D perhaps matching TRBD1 or TRBD2 (6 bases each). V was cut by 2 bases and J by 0 bases, with 17 bases left in between. Germline V CDR1 and CDR2: SNHLY, FYNNEI. CDR3 length: 17 residues. CDR3 residues: CASSEPGGSKASYEQYF. The CDR3 DNA is TGTGCCAGCAGTGAACCCGGGGGCTCTAAGGCCTCCTACGAGCAGTACTTC.

The rearrangement joins TRBV30 to TRBJ1-6; a weak D match, TRBD1 (5 bases). This CDR3 spans 14 amino acids. Trimming took 6 bases from V and 9 from J, leaving 18 bases between them. Germline CDR1 is GTSNPN and CDR2 is SVGIG (reference sequence). CDR3 region: CACSLPLRGSPLHF. The CDR3 nucleotides read TGTGCCTGCTCCCTTCCTTTAAGGGGTTCACCCCTCCACTTT.

This chain joins TRBV2 and TRBJ2-6; D possibly matches TRBD1 or TRBD2 (5 bases each). The V end was cut by 8 bases, the J end by 1 base, with 15 bases between. CDR1 is SNHLY and CDR2 is FYNNEI in the germline V gene. The CDR3 consists of 16 residues. The CDR3 loop reads CASDAAGASGANVLTF. In DNA form, the CDR3 reads TGTGCCAGCGACGCAGCCGGGGCGTCTGGGGCCAACGTCCTGACTTTC.

V usage is TRBV19 and J usage is TRBJ1-5; perhaps TRBD1 as D (5 bases). Germline V gene data show CDR1 as LNHDA and CDR2 as SQIVND (reference sequence). The CDR3 consists of 16 residues. V gave up 9 bases and J gave up 3 bases, with 21 bases separating them. The CDR3 coding sequence is TGTGCCAGCAGGGCTAGTTTCGGGCAGTACAATCAGCCCCAGCATTTT. Its protein product is CASRASFGQYNQPQHF.

The V call is TRBV6-1, the J call TRBJ1-5; D is unresolved. This CDR3 has 15 residues. Germline CDR1 MNHNS, CDR2 SASEGT. The ends were cut back, 2 bases at V and 3 bases at J, with 11 bases in the middle. The CDR3 DNA follows: TGTGCCAGCAGTGAAATGGGGATACCCAATCAGCCCCAGCATTTT. Encoded protein: CASSEMGIPNQPQHF.

V gene TRBV5-8 combines with J gene TRBJ2-7; D not resolved. The V and J ends lost 6 bases and 6 bases respectively, with 19 bases between them. The CDR3 has 14 amino acids. The germline V gene encodes CDR1 SGHTS and CDR2 YDEGEE. As DNA, the CDR3 is TGTGCCAGCACCGCACCGGGTCATCTCCCCGAGCAGTACTTC. Amino acid sequence: CASTAPGHLPEQYF.

The table lists this clone with a few counts. This chain links TRBV10-3 with TRBJ2-3; 9 bases match TRBD1. This CDR3 is built from 14 residues. The V and J ends lost 4 bases and 1 base, in that order; junction bases with no gene match: 0. Germline CDR1 reads ENHRY; CDR2 reads SYGVKD. The CDR3 DNA follows: TGTGCCATCAGTGGGACAGGGGGCACAGATACGCAGTATTTT. Translated, it gives CAISGTGGTDTQYF.

This clone was seen a few times. This chain uses TRBV5-1 with TRBJ1-5, with TRBD1 identical over 7 bases. V lost 0 bases to trimming and J lost 6 bases; unmatched junction nucleotides: 3. Germline V gene data show CDR1 as SGHRS and CDR2 as YFSETQ. This CDR3 is built from 14 residues. The CDR3 here is CASSLGQGSQPQHF. CDR3 coding DNA: TGCGCCAGCAGCTTGGGACAGGGAAGTCAGCCCCAGCATTTT.

V is TRBV7-3 and J is TRBJ2-1; 7 nucleotides line up with TRBD2. With V trimmed by 6 bases and J by 3 bases, 8 bases remained unmatched. Germline CDR1 reads SGHTA; CDR2 reads FQGTGA. The CDR3 is made up of 15 amino acids. CDR3 residues: CASSPGRGNYNEQFF. CDR3 DNA sequence: TGTGCCAGCAGTCCGGGGAGGGGAAACTACAATGAGCAGTTCTTC. Full variable domain (outside the CDR3, taken from reference TRBV7-3 and TRBJ2-1): GAGVSQTPSNKVTEKGKYVELRCDPISGHTALYWYRQSLGQGPEFLIYFQGTGAADDSGLPNDRFFAVRPEGSVSTLKIQRTERGDSAVYLCASSPGRGNYNEQFFGPGTRLTVL.

This sequence joins TRBV7-2 and TRBJ2-6; possible D gene TRBD2, 6 bases. Deletions cut 4 bases from V and 3 bases from J, with 10 bases between. Germline assignment: CDR1 SGHTA and CDR2 FQGNSA. The CDR3 is made up of 15 amino acids. CDR3 nucleotide sequence: TGTGCCAGCAGCTCCCGGGGAGGTGGGGCCAACGTCCTGACTTTC. This translates into CASSSRGGGANVLTF.